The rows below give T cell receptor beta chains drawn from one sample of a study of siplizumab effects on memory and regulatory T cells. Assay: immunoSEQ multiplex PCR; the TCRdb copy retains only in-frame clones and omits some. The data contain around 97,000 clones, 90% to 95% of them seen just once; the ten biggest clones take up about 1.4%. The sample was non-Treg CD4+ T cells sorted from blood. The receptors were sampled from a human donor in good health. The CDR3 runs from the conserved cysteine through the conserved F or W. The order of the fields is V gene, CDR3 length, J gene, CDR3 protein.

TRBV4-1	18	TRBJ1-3	CASSPTMRGEGSGNTIYF
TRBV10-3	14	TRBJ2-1	CAISQWRKGYEQFF
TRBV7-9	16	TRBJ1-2	CASSVPGQGNVMGYTF
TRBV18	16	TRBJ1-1	CASSPPRGSLNTEAFF
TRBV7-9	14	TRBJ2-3	CASSFKGRKDTQYF
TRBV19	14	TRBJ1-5	CASSMKNSNQPQHF
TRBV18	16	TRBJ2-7	CASSPATFLPTYEQYF
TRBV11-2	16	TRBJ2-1	CASRFGGGGSYNEQFF
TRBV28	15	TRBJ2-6	CASSLAGSGANVLTF
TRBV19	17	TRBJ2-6	CASSTGTGSSGANVLTF
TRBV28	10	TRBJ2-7	CATQSHEQYF
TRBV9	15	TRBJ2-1	CASSVGGNGFGEQFF
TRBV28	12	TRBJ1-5	CASTYSNQPQHF
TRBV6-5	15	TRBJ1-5	CASRMDRSPNQPQHF